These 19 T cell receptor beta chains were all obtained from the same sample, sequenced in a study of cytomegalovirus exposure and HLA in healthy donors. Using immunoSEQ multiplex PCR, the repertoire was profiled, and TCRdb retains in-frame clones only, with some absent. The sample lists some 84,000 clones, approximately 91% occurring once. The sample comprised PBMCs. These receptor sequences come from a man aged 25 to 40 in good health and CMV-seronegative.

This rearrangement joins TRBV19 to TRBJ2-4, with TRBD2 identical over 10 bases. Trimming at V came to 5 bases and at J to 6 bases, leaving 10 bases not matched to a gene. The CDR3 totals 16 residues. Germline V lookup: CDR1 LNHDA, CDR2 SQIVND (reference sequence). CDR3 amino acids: CASSPLAGNVGNIQYF. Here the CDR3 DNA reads TGTGCCAGTAGTCCACTAGCGGGGAATGTCGGAAACATTCAGTACTTC.

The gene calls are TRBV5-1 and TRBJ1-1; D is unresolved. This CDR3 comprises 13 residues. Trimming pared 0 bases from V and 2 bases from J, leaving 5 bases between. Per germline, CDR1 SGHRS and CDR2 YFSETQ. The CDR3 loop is CASSLALNTEAFF. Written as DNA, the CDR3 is TGCGCCAGCAGCTTGGCTCTCAACACTGAAGCTTTCTTT.

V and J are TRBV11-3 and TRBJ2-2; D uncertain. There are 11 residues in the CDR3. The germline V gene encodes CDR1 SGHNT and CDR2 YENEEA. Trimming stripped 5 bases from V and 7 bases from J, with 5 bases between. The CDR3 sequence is CASSHSGELFF. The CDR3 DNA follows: TGTGCCAGCAGCCATAGCGGGGAGCTGTTTTTT.

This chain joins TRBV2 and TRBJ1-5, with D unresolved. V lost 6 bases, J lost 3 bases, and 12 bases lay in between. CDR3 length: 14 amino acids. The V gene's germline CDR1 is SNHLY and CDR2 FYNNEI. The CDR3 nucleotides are TGTGCCAGCAGCACGGGAGGCAACAATCAGCCCCAGCATTTT. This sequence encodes CASSTGGNNQPQHF. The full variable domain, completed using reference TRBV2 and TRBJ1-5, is EPEVTQTPSHQVTQMGQEVILRCVPISNHLYFYWYRQILGQKVEFLVSFYNNEISEKSEIFDDQFSVERPDGSNFTLKIRSTKLEDSAMYFCASSTGGNNQPQHFGDGTRLSIL.

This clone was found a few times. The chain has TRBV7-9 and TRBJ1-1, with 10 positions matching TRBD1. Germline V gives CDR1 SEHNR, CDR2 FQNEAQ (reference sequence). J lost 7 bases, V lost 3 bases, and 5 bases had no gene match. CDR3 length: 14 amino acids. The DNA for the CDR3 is TGTGCCAGCAGCTTGGACAGGGGGGCCGGTGAAGCTTTCTTT. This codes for CASSLDRGAGEAFF.

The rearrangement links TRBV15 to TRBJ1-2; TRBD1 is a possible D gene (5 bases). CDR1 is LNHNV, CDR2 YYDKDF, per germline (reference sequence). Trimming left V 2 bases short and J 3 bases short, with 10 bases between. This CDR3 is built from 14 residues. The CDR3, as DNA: TGTGCCACCAGCAGATTTCAGGGTCACTATGGCTACACCTTC. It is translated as CATSRFQGHYGYTF.

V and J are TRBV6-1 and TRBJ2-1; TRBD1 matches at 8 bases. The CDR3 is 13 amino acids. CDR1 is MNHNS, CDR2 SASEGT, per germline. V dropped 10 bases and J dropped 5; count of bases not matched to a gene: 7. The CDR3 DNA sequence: TGTGCCATCCCGGCAGGGGGCGACAATGAGCAGTTCTTC. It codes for CAIPAGGDNEQFF.

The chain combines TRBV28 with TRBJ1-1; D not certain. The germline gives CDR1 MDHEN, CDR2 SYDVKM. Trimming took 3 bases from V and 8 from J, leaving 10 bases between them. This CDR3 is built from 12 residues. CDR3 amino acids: CASSFGSEEAFF. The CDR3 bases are TGTGCCAGCAGTTTCGGGTCAGAAGAAGCTTTCTTT.

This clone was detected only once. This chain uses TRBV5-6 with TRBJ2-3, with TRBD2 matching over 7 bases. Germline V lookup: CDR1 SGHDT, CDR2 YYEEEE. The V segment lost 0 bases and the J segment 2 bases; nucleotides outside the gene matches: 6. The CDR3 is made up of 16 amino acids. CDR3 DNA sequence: TGTGCCAGCAGCTTGGGACTAGCAGGAATCACAGATACGCAGTATTTT. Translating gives CASSLGLAGITDTQYF.

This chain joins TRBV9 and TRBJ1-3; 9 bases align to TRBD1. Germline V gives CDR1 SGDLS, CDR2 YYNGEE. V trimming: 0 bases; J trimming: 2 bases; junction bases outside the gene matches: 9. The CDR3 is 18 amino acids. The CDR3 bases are TGTGCCAGCAGCGTAGTTCCCTCGGACAGGGGACCTGGAAACACCATATATTTT. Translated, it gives CASSVVPSDRGPGNTIYF.

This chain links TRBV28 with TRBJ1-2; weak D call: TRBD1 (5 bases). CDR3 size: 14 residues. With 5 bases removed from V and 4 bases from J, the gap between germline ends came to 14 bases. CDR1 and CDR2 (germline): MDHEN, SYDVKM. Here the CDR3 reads CASSQLGGSYGYTF. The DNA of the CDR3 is TGTGCCAGCAGTCAATTGGGGGGAAGCTATGGCTACACCTTC.

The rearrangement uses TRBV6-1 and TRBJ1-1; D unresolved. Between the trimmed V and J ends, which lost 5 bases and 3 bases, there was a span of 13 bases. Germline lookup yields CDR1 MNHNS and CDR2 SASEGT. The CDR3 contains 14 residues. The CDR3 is CASSLPRDHTEAFF. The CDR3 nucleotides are TGTGCCAGCAGTCTCCCGCGGGATCACACTGAAGCTTTCTTT.

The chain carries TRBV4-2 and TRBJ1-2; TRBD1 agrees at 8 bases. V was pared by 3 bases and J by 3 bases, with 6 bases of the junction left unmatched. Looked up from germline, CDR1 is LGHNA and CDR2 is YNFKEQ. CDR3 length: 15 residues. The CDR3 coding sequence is TGTGCCAGCAGCCAGGGACAGGCGGTCGACTATGGCTACACCTTC. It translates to CASSQGQAVDYGYTF.

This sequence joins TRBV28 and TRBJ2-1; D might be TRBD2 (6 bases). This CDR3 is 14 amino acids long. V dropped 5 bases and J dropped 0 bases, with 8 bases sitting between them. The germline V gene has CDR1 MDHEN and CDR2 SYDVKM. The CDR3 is CASSDGSSYNEQFF. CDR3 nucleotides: TGTGCCAGCAGTGACGGGAGCTCCTACAATGAGCAGTTCTTC.

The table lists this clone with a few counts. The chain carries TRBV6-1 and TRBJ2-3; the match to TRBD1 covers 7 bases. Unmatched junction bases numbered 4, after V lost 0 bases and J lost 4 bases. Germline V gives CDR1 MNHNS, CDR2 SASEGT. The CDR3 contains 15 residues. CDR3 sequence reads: CASSEALQGSDTQYF. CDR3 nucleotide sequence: TGTGCCAGCAGTGAAGCGCTACAGGGGTCAGATACGCAGTATTTT.

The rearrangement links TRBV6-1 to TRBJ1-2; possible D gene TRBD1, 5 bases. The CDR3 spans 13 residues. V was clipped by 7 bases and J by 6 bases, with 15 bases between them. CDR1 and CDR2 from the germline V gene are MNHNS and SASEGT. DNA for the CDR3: TGTGCCAGCACTCAACTGTGGGGCGATGGCTACACCTTC. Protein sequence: CASTQLWGDGYTF.

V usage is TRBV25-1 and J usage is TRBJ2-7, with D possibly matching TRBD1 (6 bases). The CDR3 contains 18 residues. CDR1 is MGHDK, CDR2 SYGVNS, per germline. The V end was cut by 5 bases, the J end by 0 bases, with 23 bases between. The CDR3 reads CASSSGFLGGPFSYEQYF. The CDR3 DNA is TGTGCCAGCAGTTCAGGGTTCTTAGGGGGTCCCTTCTCCTACGAGCAGTACTTC.

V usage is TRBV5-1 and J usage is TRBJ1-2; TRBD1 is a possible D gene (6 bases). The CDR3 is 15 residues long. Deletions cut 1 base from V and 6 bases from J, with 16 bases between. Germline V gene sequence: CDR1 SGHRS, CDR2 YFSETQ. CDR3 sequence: CASSLLGAKGDGYTF. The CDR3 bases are TGCGCCAGCAGCTTGTTGGGGGCGAAGGGGGATGGCTACACCTTC.

CDR3 sequence: CASSLVPYGLNTDTQYF. For the CDR3, the DNA is TGTGCCAGCAGCTTAGTTCCCTACGGACTCAACACAGATACGCAGTATTTT. The chain recombines TRBV11-2 with TRBJ2-3; TRBD2 is a possible D gene (5 bases). Germline loops: CDR1 SGHAT, CDR2 FQNNGV. The V gene lost 1 base and the J gene lost 2 bases, with 16 bases spanning the gap. The CDR3 contains 17 residues.